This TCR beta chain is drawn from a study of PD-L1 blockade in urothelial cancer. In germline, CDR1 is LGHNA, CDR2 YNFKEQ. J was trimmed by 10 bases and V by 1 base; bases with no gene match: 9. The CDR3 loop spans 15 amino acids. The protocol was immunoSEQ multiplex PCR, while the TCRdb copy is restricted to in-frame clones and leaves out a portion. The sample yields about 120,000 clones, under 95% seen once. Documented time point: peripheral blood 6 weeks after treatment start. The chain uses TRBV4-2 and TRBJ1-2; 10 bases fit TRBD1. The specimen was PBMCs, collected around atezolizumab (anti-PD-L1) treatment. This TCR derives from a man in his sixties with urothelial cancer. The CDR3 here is CASSQGGQGLNIYTF. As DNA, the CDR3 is TGTGCCAGCAGCCAAGGGGGACAGGGGTTAAATATCTACACCTTC.